Listed below are T cell receptor beta chains from one sample, sequenced in a study of shared clonotypes between healthy human individuals. Here immunoSEQ multiplex PCR was the method, and the copy in TCRdb shows in-frame clones only, minus some. Among about 2.3 million clones listed, approximately 90% were seen once. The sample was naive CD4+ T cells from PBMCs. The receptors were sampled from a man younger than 30 in good health. Some clones in this sample may be carry-over from other donors' samples. Each CDR3 is given with its conserved first and last residue. A D gene is named only where the DNA matches it firmly. Rows give clone size only sometimes, using once, few, many, or a class for an expanded clone.

>TRBJ1-6|TRBV5-1|NA|TRBD1
TGCGCCAGTGCCCCCGGGACAGACCCTTCACCCCTCCACTTT
CASAPGTDPSPLHF
>TRBJ1-1|TRBV6-1|NA|NA
TGTGCCAGCAGGACCCGGGGATTCTTCTCCCAAGCTTTCTTT
CASRTRGFFSQAFF
>TRBJ1-2|TRBV5-3|NA|TRBD1
TGTGCCAGAAGCTTGGTCTCCTTTAACAGGGGTCTAGGCTACACCTTC
CARSLVSFNRGLGYTF
>TRBJ2-1|TRBV7-9|NA|NA
TGTGCCAGCAGGCTTACACGAAATCCCTACAATGAGCAGTTCTTC
CASRLTRNPYNEQFF
>TRBJ2-7|TRBV4-1|once|NA
TGCGCCAGCAGCGCACCCGGGAAAAGCCACGAGCAGTACTTC
CASSAPGKSHEQYF
>TRBJ2-4|TRBV18|once|NA
TGTGCCAGCTCACCCGCCGGGGGTTTCGGAAACATTCAGTACTTC
CASSPAGGFGNIQYF
>TRBJ1-2|TRBV6-5|NA|TRBD1
TGTGCCAGCAGGCCCCCGACAGGGACCCATGGCTACACCTTC
CASRPPTGTHGYTF
>TRBJ1-2|TRBV6-4|NA|NA
TGTGCCAGCAGTGACTCCTGGGACCGACGATCTAACTATGGCTACACCTTC
CASSDSWDRRSNYGYTF
>TRBJ2-5|TRBV18|NA|NA
TGTGCCAGCTCACCGGGGGGGCCGACCAGCCAGTACTTC
CASSPGGPTSQYF
>TRBJ1-5|TRBV18|NA|TRBD1
TGTGCCAGCTCACAAACACCCGGACAGGGGATCCAAAGTAATAGCAATCAGCCCCAGCATTTT
CASSQTPGQGIQSNSNQPQHF
>TRBJ2-4|TRBV27|NA|TRBD2
TGTGCCAGGGCCCCGCTAGCGGGAGATGTAGCGTACTTC
CARAPLAGDVAYF
>TRBJ2-2|TRBV18|NA|TRBD1
TGTGCCAGCTTTGAACCCCAGGGGGCCGGGGAGCTGTTTTTT
CASFEPQGAGELFF
>TRBJ2-6|TRBV5-1|NA|TRBD2
TGCGCCAGCAGACAACTAGCAGGGACTAGCGGGAGACCTAATCCGATGATCAACGTCCTGACTTTC
CASRQLAGTSGRPNPMINVLTF
>TRBJ2-7|TRBV5-1|NA|NA
TGCGCCAGCAGCTCGGTGGGAGTGTCTACCTACGAGCAGTACTTC
CASSSVGVSTYEQYF
>TRBJ1-2|TRBV30|NA|NA
TGTGCCTGGAGTGTTGGAGCCTACTATGGCTACACCTTC
CAWSVGAYYGYTF
>TRBJ1-3|TRBV28|NA|NA
TGTGCCAGCAGCCCTCCGTTGGGTCCTGGAAACACCATATATTTT
CASSPPLGPGNTIYF
>TRBJ2-3|TRBV29-1|NA|NA
TGCAGCGTTGAAAACGGTTTCTCCACAGATACGCAGTATTTT
CSVENGFSTDTQYF
>TRBJ2-1|TRBV6-4|NA|TRBD2
TGTGCCAGCAGTCCAACCAGGACTAGCGGCTGGAATGAGCAGTTCTTC
CASSPTRTSGWNEQFF
>TRBJ1-4|TRBV28|NA|TRBD1
TGTGCCAGCATTGGGGGACAGGCGCATGAAAAACTGTTTTTT
CASIGGQAHEKLFF
>TRBJ2-1|TRBV5-1|NA|TRBD1
TGCGCCAGCAGCTTAAGGGGGCTTTTCTCCTACAATGAGCAGTTCTTC
CASSLRGLFSYNEQFF
>TRBJ1-2|TRBV2|NA|NA
TGTGCCAGCAGAGAAGGGGGCTATGGCTACACCTTC
CASREGGYGYTF
>TRBJ2-3|TRBV28|NA|TRBD1
TGTGCCACCCAGGCCAGGGGGGATACGCAGTATTTT
CATQARGDTQYF
>TRBJ1-1|TRBV11-2|NA|NA
TGTGCCAGCAGCACCCGGGCGGGTAGGGTTGTCAACACTGAAGCTTTCTTT
CASSTRAGRVVNTEAFF
>TRBJ2-5|TRBV5-1|NA|NA
TGCGCCAGCAGCTTGAGTACAGGAGAAGAGACCCAGTACTTC
CASSLSTGEETQYF
>TRBJ2-7|TRBV7-2|NA|NA
TGTGCCAGCAGCTGGGAGGGGGGCTACGAGCAGTACTTC
CASSWEGGYEQYF
>TRBJ2-3|TRBV28|NA|NA
TGTGCCAGCAGTTTCGGGGGGCCCACTGAAGATACGCAGTATTTT
CASSFGGPTEDTQYF
>TRBJ2-1|TRBV10-3|NA|TRBD2
TGTGCCGTCACCATTCTAGCGGGAGCGGCTCGGGGTGAGCAGTTCTTC
CAVTILAGAARGEQFF
>TRBJ2-7|TRBV11-2|NA|TRBD2
TGTGCCAGCAGCTCCGTCCCGGGACTAGGGAGCTCCTACGAGCAGTACTTC
CASSSVPGLGSSYEQYF
>TRBJ1-2|TRBV25-1|NA|NA
TGTGCCAGCAGTAACCGAGGGCGGGGCTACACCTTC
CASSNRGRGYTF